The clone carrying this T cell receptor beta chain was recorded many times. Antigen unknown. TCRdb reanalyzed the PCR reads with MiXCR. The sample has about 40,000 clones, less than 20% seen once; the top ten hold 9.9%. Thyroid surgery had not been preceded by any treatment in any patient. This sample is part of a study of metastatic and nonmetastatic thyroid tumors. For the study at large: Peripheral blood and tumor or nodule samples from malignant and benign thyroid patients were compared.

With 1 base removed from V and 2 bases from J, the gap between germline ends came to 19 bases. The CDR3 sequence is 18 residues long. The V gene's germline CDR1 is MGHRA and CDR2 YSYEKL. Study-level findings and limits: Benign nodules were reported to have significantly lower TCR beta diversity than malignant thyroid tumors, in blood and tumor.

This clonotype was sampled from a female donor with papillary thyroid cancer or a benign thyroid nodule (not recorded which). Some clones in this sample may be carry-over from other donors' samples. The gene calls are TRBV4-1 and TRBJ2-3; tentative D call: TRBD1 (5 bases). Input material: tumor tissue. CDR3 nucleotide sequence: TGCGCCAGCAGCCAAGTCTTAAAGGGGAATGAAGTCACAGATACGCAGTATTTT. Translated: CASSQVLKGNEVTDTQYF.